This entry features one T cell receptor beta chain sequence. These data belong to a study of T cell responses to AZD1222 COVID-19 vaccine. Generated by immunoSEQ multiplex PCR, the TCRdb table keeps only in-frame clones and is missing some. The sample consists of about 270,000 clones, around 93% of them appearing once. CDR1 and CDR2 from the germline V gene are MNHEY and SVGEGT. The CDR3 is 13 amino acids. With 3 bases removed from V and 5 bases from J, the gap between germline ends came to 11 bases. This chain links TRBV6-2 or TRBV6-3 with TRBJ2-7; D assignment may be TRBD1 or TRBD2 (6 bases each). This TCR came from an adult who received the AZD1222 COVID-19 vaccine. The sample in question was peripheral blood, obtained 28 days after the second AZD1222 dose. The CDR3 region is CASSYRGPHEQYF. In DNA, the CDR3 is TGTGCCAGCAGTTATCGGGGGCCCCACGAGCAGTACTTC.